The 7 T cell receptor beta chains reported below all come from one sample, sequenced in a study of Graves' ophthalmopathy and Graves' hyperthyroidism. The authors amplified TCR beta CDR3 regions from RNA transcripts. Amplification began with first-round RT-PCR using HTBI primers, then second-round multiplex PCR was performed. TCRdb re-called the multiplex PCR reads with MiXCR, one entry per CDR3 protein. This sample carries 500,000 to 700,000 distinct CDR3 sequences, under 40% of them seen once, and the ten largest clones take about 4.6%. Sample: peripheral blood or thyroid tissue (not recorded which). The receptors come from an adult man with Graves' hyperthyroidism.

The rearrangement links TRBV2 to TRBJ2-5; D remains unclear. Trimming took off 4 bases at V and 4 bases at J, with 10 bases between the two ends. CDR3 length: 13 residues. CDR1 and CDR2 from the germline V gene are SNHLY and FYNNEI. The CDR3 spells CASSVLGRETQYF. The CDR3 DNA is TGTGCCAGCAGTGTGTTAGGGCGAGAGACCCAGTACTTC.

V usage is TRBV29-1 and J usage is TRBJ1-2, with a possible D match to TRBD1 (5 bases). The CDR3 length is 12 residues. Per the germline V gene, CDR1 is SQVTM and CDR2 is ANQGSEA. Trimming took 4 bases from V and 7 from J, leaving 13 bases between them. For the CDR3, the DNA is TGCAGCGTTGTTCCTAGCGGGGGTGGCTACACCTTC. Residues: CSVVPSGGGYTF.

The chain combines TRBV9 with TRBJ2-7; 8 bases line up with TRBD2. V gave up 7 bases and J gave up 3 bases; unmatched junction bases: 9. There are 14 residues in the CDR3. The germline V gene has CDR1 SGDLS and CDR2 YYNGEE. CDR3 protein: CASSPRREGYEQYF. DNA of the CDR3: TGTGCCAGCTCACCACGCCGGGAGGGCTACGAGCAGTACTTC.

The rearrangement uses TRBV25-1 and TRBJ1-2, with D perhaps TRBD1 (6 bases). The CDR3 consists of 11 residues. The germline V gene encodes CDR1 MGHDK and CDR2 SYGVNS. The CDR3 nucleotides are TGTGCAGGCAGGGGTGTCGGAGGCTACACCTTC. This translates into CAGRGVGGYTF.

The chain employs TRBV20-1 and TRBJ2-4, with no clear D. CDR1 and CDR2 from the germline V gene are DFQATT and SNEGSKA (reference sequence). The CDR3 has 12 residues. Trimming removed 3 bases at V and 7 bases at J, with 10 bases between. CDR3 amino acids: CSASLTENIQYF. CDR3 in DNA: TGCAGTGCTAGCCTAACCGAGAACATTCAGTACTTC.

This clonotype was counted ten times or more. The V and J genes are TRBV13 and TRBJ2-7; D tentatively reads TRBD1 or TRBD2 (5 bases each). V was clipped by 5 bases and J by 0 bases, with 17 bases between them. This CDR3 is 16 amino acids long. Germline V CDR1 and CDR2: PRHDT, FYEKMQ (reference sequence). The CDR3 nucleotides are TGTGCCAGCAGCCCTTTGTCCGGGGCAGCCTCCTACGAGCAGTACTTC. Translation: CASSPLSGAASYEQYF. Drawing the rest from reference TRBV13 and TRBJ2-7, the complete variable domain is AAGVIQSPRHLIKEKRETATLKCYPIPRHDTVYWYQQGPGQDPQFLISFYEKMQSDKGSIPDRFSAQQFSDYHSELNMSSLELGDSALYFCASSPLSGAASYEQYFGPGTRLTVT.

This clonotype has just a few counts. The chain couples TRBV7-9 to TRBJ1-5, with D unresolved. V was shortened by 0 bases and J by 7 bases, with 7 bases between the two germline ends. CDR1 and CDR2 from the germline V gene are SEHNR and FQNEAQ (reference sequence). This CDR3 region has 13 residues. The CDR3 sequence: CASSLAHGQPQHF. For the CDR3, the DNA is TGTGCCAGCAGCTTAGCACACGGACAGCCCCAGCATTTT.